The T cell receptor (beta chain) under discussion was sequenced for a study of blood T cell repertoires in COVID-19. Overall study context: The samples span acute and convalescent COVID-19 from the United States, Italy and Spain. Sources were T cells, B-cell-depleted T cells, or PBMCs; the material itself was cDNA or gDNA.

The CDR3 spans 14 residues. Trimming cost V 5 bases and J 5 bases, with 13 bases left between them. In germline, CDR1 is SGHTA, CDR2 FQGTGA. Recruited during active infection, patients (from Seattle) were subsequently followed longitudinally. How the authors handled the data: The authors estimated nucleated cell counts from reference gene primer amplification. TCRdb keeps only in-frame clones here, not all; method: immunoSEQ multiplex PCR. V and J calls plus clone size are reproduced from that table; the DNA served to infer D and trimming. The table records 100,000 to 150,000 clones, roughly 80% of them present only once.

Sequencing was carried out using peripheral blood. The sequence was obtained from an elderly man with COVID-19, enrolled during active disease. The rearrangement joins TRBV7-3 to TRBJ2-1; D perhaps matches TRBD1 (6 bases). The CDR3 coding sequence is TGTGCCAGCAGCCTGGGGGCCAGCAACAATGAGCAGTTCTTC. It encodes CASSLGASNNEQFF.